The 25 T cell receptor beta chains given below trace back to one sample, sequenced in a study of cytomegalovirus exposure and HLA in healthy donors. Libraries were prepared by immunoSEQ multiplex PCR; TCRdb keeps only in-frame clonotypes and omits some of them. The sample contains about 250,000 clones, about 83% of which appear only once. Sample: PBMCs. The receptor set was obtained from a man aged 18 to 35 in good health and CMV-seronegative.

The J gene is TRBJ2-2, the V gene TRBV5-1; tentatively, D is TRBD2 (5 bases). V was shortened by 5 bases and J by 0 bases, with 8 bases between the two germline ends. The CDR3 is 14 amino acids. Looked up from germline, CDR1 is SGHRS and CDR2 is YFSETQ. CDR3 in DNA: TGCGCCAGCAGGCCAGCGGCGAACACCGGGGAGCTGTTTTTT. It is translated as CASRPAANTGELFF.

This clone was detected once. V gene TRBV10-1 combines with J gene TRBJ2-7; 8 bases are shared with TRBD1. From germline, CDR1 is WNHNN and CDR2 SYGVQD (reference sequence). This CDR3 comprises 14 residues. Trimming cost V 5 bases and J 3 bases; bases outside gene matches: 6. This CDR3 is CASSPGQVVYEQYF. As DNA, the CDR3 is TGCGCCAGCAGTCCGGGACAGGTCGTCTACGAGCAGTACTTC.

The chain recombines TRBV28 with TRBJ1-2; D gene ambiguous. Deletions cut 8 bases from V and 1 base from J, with 11 bases between. Germline-derived CDR1 and CDR2 are MDHEN and SYDVKM. This CDR3 comprises 13 residues. This CDR3 is CASLSPLNYGYTF. CDR3 in DNA: TGTGCCAGCCTTAGCCCACTTAACTATGGCTACACCTTC.

About this clone itself: At one end the junction does not follow the germline gene, possibly because of a read error. The chain is built from TRBV7-9 and TRBJ2-3, with D perhaps TRBD1 (5 bases). CDR3 length equals 14 residues. Germline loops: CDR1 SEHNR, CDR2 FQNEAQ (reference sequence). The CDR3 bases are TGTGCCAGCAGATTAGGGGCGTCCACAGATACGCAGTATTTT. Translation gives CASRLGASTDTQYF.

On this clone itself: The sample carries other DNA sequences with the same CDR3. This rearrangement joins TRBV19 to TRBJ2-1; 14 bases are shared with TRBD2. The ends lost 8 bases at V and 6 bases at J; junction bases unmatched: 3. The V gene's germline CDR1 is LNHDA and CDR2 SQIVND (reference sequence). This CDR3 comprises 14 residues. CDR3 sequence: CASRLAGGLNEQFF. CDR3 nucleotide sequence: TGTGCCAGTCGACTAGCGGGGGGGCTCAATGAGCAGTTCTTC.

The chain links TRBV7-8 to TRBJ2-7; TRBD1 matches 8 bases. The CDR3 is made up of 15 amino acids. With V trimmed by 5 bases and J by 3 bases, 9 bases remained unmatched. Germline lookup yields CDR1 SGHVS and CDR2 FQNEAQ. CDR3 protein: CASSPHGQGGYEQYF. In DNA, the CDR3 is TGTGCCAGCAGCCCTCACGGACAGGGTGGCTACGAGCAGTACTTC.

In its sample, this clone was seen a few times. The chain links TRBV18 to TRBJ1-6; D is uncertain. With 6 bases removed from V and 4 bases from J, the gap between germline ends came to 13 bases. CDR3 length equals 15 residues. The germline CDR1 and CDR2 sequences are KGHSH and LQKENI. The CDR3 loop is CASSPLSEYNSPLHF. CDR3 sequence (DNA): TGTGCCAGCTCCCCCCTCAGTGAATATAATTCACCCCTCCACTTT.

The chain recombines TRBV28 with TRBJ1-1; 7 nucleotides line up with TRBD1. This CDR3 comprises 15 residues. CDR1 MDHEN and CDR2 SYDVKM come from the germline V gene. V lost 2 bases, J lost 0 bases, and 3 bases stayed unmatched. The CDR3 nucleotides are TGTGCCAGCAGTTTAGGGGGGACAGTGAACACTGAAGCTTTCTTT. This translates into CASSLGGTVNTEAFF.

This chain joins TRBV2 and TRBJ1-6; D possibly corresponds to TRBD1 (5 bases). CDR1 and CDR2 from the germline V gene are SNHLY and FYNNEI. The CDR3 covers 16 residues. V was cut by 3 bases and J by 2 bases, with 11 bases left in between. This CDR3 is CASSEIAGPYNSPLHF. In nucleotides, the CDR3 is TGTGCCAGCAGTGAGATTGCAGGGCCCTATAATTCACCCCTCCACTTT.

The chain couples TRBV7-2 to TRBJ2-3; perhaps TRBD2 as D (5 bases). Between the trimmed V and J ends, which lost 5 bases and 0 bases, there was a span of 15 bases. Germline assignment: CDR1 SGHTA and CDR2 FQGNSA. The CDR3 contains 16 residues. CDR3 region: CASSVSTSSSTDTQYF. The CDR3 DNA reads TGTGCCAGCAGCGTGAGTACTAGTTCTAGCACAGATACGCAGTATTTT.

The genes are TRBV9 and TRBJ1-5; D is unresolved. V was pared by 0 bases and J by 0 bases, with 7 bases between. The CDR3 has 15 amino acids. CDR1 is SGDLS and CDR2 is YYNGEE in the germline V gene. The CDR3: CASSVDQNSNQPQHF. CDR3 bases: TGTGCCAGCAGCGTAGATCAGAATAGCAATCAGCCCCAGCATTTT.

The J gene is TRBJ2-2, the V gene TRBV9, with TRBD1 matching 8 bases. V dropped 3 bases and J dropped 6; count of bases not matched to a gene: 13. There are 17 residues in the CDR3. Germline lookup yields CDR1 SGDLS and CDR2 YYNGEE. The CDR3 protein is CASSGGSGGSFAGELFF. DNA for the CDR3: TGTGCCAGCAGCGGAGGGTCAGGGGGCAGTTTTGCCGGGGAGCTGTTTTTT.

DNA for the CDR3: TGTGCCTGGAGTGCTTCCTCCCTTACGCAGTATTTT. This translates into CAWSASSLTQYF. The chain recombines TRBV30 with TRBJ2-3; D call uncertain. The germline gives CDR1 GTSNPN, CDR2 SVGIG (reference sequence). This CDR3 is 12 amino acids long. Trimming took 1 base from V and 8 from J, leaving 10 bases between them. Full variable domain (missing parts from reference TRBV30 and TRBJ2-3): SQTIHQWPATLVQPVGSPLSLECTVEGTSNPNLYWYRQAAGRGLQLLFYSVGIGQISSEVPQNLSASRPQDRQFILSSKKLLLSDSGFYLCAWSASSLTQYFGPGTRLTVL.

The chain joins TRBV19 to TRBJ1-5; TRBD1 is a possible D gene (5 bases). The CDR3 totals 12 residues. Deletions cut 5 bases from V and 7 bases from J, with 9 bases between. CDR1 LNHDA and CDR2 SQIVND come from the germline V gene (reference sequence). The CDR3 loop reads CASSPGWQPQHF. The CDR3 nucleotides are TGTGCCAGTAGTCCAGGGTGGCAGCCCCAGCATTTT.

This clone has a single count. The genes are TRBV11-2 and TRBJ2-7; D gene uncertain. Germline V gene lookup returns CDR1 SGHAT and CDR2 FQNNGV. CDR3 length: 13 amino acids. Deletions cut 2 bases from V and 4 bases from J, with 9 bases between. The CDR3 nucleotides are TGTGCCAGCAGCTTAAGTGAGACTTACGAGCAGTACTTC. It translates to CASSLSETYEQYF.

CDR3 loop: CASSSRAGNYEQYF. CDR3 in DNA: TGTGCCAGCAGTTCTCGGGCGGGAAACTACGAGCAGTACTTC. The chain employs TRBV27 and TRBJ2-7, with D possibly TRBD2 on 6 matching bases. The CDR3 sequence is 14 residues long. Germline V CDR1 and CDR2: MNHEY, SMNVEV (reference sequence). V was trimmed by 4 bases and J by 3 bases, leaving 13 bases between them.

The chain has TRBV7-2 and TRBJ1-5, with a weak D call TRBD1 (5 bases). The CDR3 length is 15 residues. Trimming cost V 5 bases and J 6 bases, with 17 bases left between them. Germline V gives CDR1 SGHTA, CDR2 FQGNSA. CDR3 sequence (DNA): TGTGCCAGCAGCCCCAGGGTCGGGGAGGGTCAGCCCCAGCATTTT. Protein product: CASSPRVGEGQPQHF.

This clone was seen only a few times. V and J are TRBV11-2 and TRBJ2-7, with D unclear. Germline lookup yields CDR1 SGHAT and CDR2 FQNNGV. Trimming pared 0 bases from V and 2 bases from J, leaving 5 bases between. The CDR3 is 13 residues long. The CDR3 protein is CASSLDSAYEQYF. The CDR3 nucleotides read TGTGCCAGCAGCTTAGATTCGGCCTACGAGCAGTACTTC. Full variable domain (remainder filled in from reference TRBV11-2 and TRBJ2-7): EAGVAQSPRYKIIEKRQSVAFWCNPISGHATLYWYQQILGQGPKLLIQFQNNGVVDDSQLPKDRFSAERLKGVDSTLKIQPAKLEDSAVYLCASSLDSAYEQYFGPGTRLTVT.

The chain couples TRBV27 to TRBJ1-2, with 10 nucleotides matching TRBD1. This CDR3 is 15 amino acids long. J gave up 6 bases and V 6 bases, and 10 bases lay outside the gene matches. Per the germline V gene, CDR1 is MNHEY and CDR2 is SMNVEV (reference sequence). The CDR3 protein is CASRLGPGTGDGYTF. The CDR3 DNA reads as TGTGCCAGCAGATTAGGACCCGGGACAGGGGATGGCTACACCTTC.

This clone came up a few times. The chain uses TRBV6-1 and TRBJ2-7, with D tentatively TRBD1 (5 bases). The CDR3 has 13 amino acids. Germline V gives CDR1 MNHNS, CDR2 SASEGT. V lost 7 bases and J 6 bases, leaving 16 bases between the germline ends. The CDR3 nucleotides are TGTGCCAGCAAGGATCAGGGTCCGGGCGAGCAGTACTTC. As protein: CASKDQGPGEQYF.

The chain joins TRBV2 to TRBJ1-6; a possible D gene is TRBD1 (6 bases). From germline, CDR1 is SNHLY and CDR2 FYNNEI. Trimming took off 4 bases at V and 10 bases at J, with 11 bases between the two ends. This CDR3 comprises 13 residues. The CDR3 sequence: CASSGTVTSPLHF. The CDR3 DNA reads as TGTGCCAGCAGTGGGACAGTAACCTCACCCCTCCACTTT.

The count of this clone is one. The rearrangement uses TRBV5-1 and TRBJ2-6; perhaps TRBD1 as D (6 bases). Deletions cut 0 bases from V and 4 bases from J, with 11 bases between. The CDR3 contains 16 residues. CDR1 and CDR2 from the germline V gene are SGHRS and YFSETQ. The CDR3 loop reads CASSLDRVSGANVLTF. The DNA of the CDR3 is TGCGCCAGCAGCTTGGACAGGGTATCCGGGGCCAACGTCCTGACTTTC. The variable domain in full, with the rest retrieved from reference TRBV5-1 and TRBJ2-6, is KAGVTQTPRYLIKTRGQQVTLSCSPISGHRSVSWYQQTPGQGLQFLFEYFSETQRNKGNFPGRFSGRQFSNSRSEMNVSTLELGDSALYLCASSLDRVSGANVLTFGAGSRLTVL.

The chain recombines TRBV5-6 with TRBJ1-4; D is uncertain. V lost 3 bases, J lost 6 bases, and 15 bases lay in between. This CDR3 contains 15 residues. Germline values: CDR1 SGHDT, CDR2 YYEEEE. CDR3: CASSYARRRDEKLFF. CDR3 coding DNA: TGTGCCAGCAGCTACGCGCGGAGGCGGGATGAAAAACTGTTTTTT.

The V and J genes are TRBV14 and TRBJ1-2, with 7 bases identical to TRBD1. This CDR3 spans 11 amino acids. V shed 6 bases and J 6 bases; nucleotides not matched to a gene: 1. Germline CDR1 SGHDN, CDR2 FVKESK. The CDR3 reads CASRTGDGYTF. CDR3 nucleotide sequence: TGTGCCAGCAGAACAGGGGATGGCTACACCTTC.

This chain uses TRBV25-1 with TRBJ2-7, with TRBD2 as a possible D gene (5 bases). This CDR3 has 15 amino acids. The V end was cut by 3 bases, the J end by 2 bases, with 14 bases between. Per germline, CDR1 MGHDK and CDR2 SYGVNS. CDR3 in DNA: TGTGCCAGCAGTGAGATCGGGAACCCTACCTACGAGCAGTACTTC. Amino acid sequence: CASSEIGNPTYEQYF.